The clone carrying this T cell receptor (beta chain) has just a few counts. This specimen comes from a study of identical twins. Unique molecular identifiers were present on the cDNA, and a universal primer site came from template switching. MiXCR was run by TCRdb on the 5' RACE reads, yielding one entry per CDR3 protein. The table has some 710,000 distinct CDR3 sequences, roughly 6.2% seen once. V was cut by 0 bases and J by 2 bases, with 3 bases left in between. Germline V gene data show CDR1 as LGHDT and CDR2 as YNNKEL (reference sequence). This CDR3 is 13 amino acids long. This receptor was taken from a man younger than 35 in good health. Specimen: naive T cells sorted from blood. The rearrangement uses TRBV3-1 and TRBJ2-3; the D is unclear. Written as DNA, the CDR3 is TGTGCCAGCAGCCAAGAAAACACAGATACGCAGTATTTT. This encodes CASSQENTDTQYF.